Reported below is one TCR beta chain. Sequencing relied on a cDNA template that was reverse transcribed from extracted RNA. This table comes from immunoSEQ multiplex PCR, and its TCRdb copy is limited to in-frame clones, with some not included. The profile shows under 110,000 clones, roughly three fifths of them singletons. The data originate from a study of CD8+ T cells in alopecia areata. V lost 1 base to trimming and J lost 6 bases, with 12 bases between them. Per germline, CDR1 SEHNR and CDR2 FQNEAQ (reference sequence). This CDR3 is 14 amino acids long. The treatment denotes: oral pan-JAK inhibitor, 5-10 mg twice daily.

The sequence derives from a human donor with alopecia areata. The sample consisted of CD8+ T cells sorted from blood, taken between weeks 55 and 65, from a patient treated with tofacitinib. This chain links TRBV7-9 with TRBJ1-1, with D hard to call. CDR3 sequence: CASSLESGLPEAFF. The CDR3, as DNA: TGTGCCAGCAGCTTAGAATCCGGGTTACCTGAAGCTTTCTTT. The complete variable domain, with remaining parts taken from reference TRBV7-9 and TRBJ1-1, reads DTGVSQNPRHKITKRGQNVTFRCDPISEHNRLYWYRQTLGQGPEFLTYFQNEAQLEKSRLLSDRFSAERPKGSFSTLEIQRTEQGDSAMYLCASSLESGLPEAFFGQGTRLTVV.